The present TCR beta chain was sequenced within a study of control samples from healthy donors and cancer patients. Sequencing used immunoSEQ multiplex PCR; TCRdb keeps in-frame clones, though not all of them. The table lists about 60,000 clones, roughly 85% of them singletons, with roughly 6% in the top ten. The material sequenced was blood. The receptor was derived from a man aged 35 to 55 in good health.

The CDR3 nucleotides are TGCGCCAGCAGCTCGGGACAGGGGATTATGATCAACTATGGCTACACCTTC. Translation: CASSSGQGIMINYGYTF. J is TRBJ1-2 and V is TRBV5-1; the match to TRBD1 covers 10 bases. From germline, CDR1 is SGHRS and CDR2 YFSETQ. CDR3 length: 17 amino acids. J was trimmed by 2 bases and V by 3 bases; bases with no gene match: 10.